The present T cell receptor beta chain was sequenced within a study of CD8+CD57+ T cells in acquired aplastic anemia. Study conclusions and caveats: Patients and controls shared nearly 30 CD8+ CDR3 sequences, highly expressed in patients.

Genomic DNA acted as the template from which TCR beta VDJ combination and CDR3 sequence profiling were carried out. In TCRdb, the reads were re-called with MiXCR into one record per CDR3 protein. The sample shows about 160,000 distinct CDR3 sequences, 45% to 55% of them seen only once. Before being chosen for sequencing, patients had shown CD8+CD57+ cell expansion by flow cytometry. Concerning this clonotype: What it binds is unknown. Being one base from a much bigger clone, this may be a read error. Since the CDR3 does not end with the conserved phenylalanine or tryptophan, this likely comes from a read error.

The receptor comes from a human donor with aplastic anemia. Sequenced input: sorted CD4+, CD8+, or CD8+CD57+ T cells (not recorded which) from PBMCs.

The CDR3 DNA reads as TGTGCCAGCAGCCTACCAAGAGGGCGCGGAACTGAAGCTTTCTCT. This encodes CASSLPRGRGTEAFS. This chain joins TRBV6-2 or TRBV6-3 and TRBJ1-1; D not resolved. The CDR3 sequence is 15 residues long. V was cut by 6 bases and J by 5 bases, with 19 bases left in between. Looked up from germline, CDR1 is MNHEY and CDR2 is SVGEGT.